Below are 7 T cell receptor beta chains sequenced from a single sample in a study of T cell changes during pregnancy in multiple sclerosis. The method was immunoSEQ multiplex PCR; TCRdb's version includes in-frame clones alone and lacks a portion of them. The data show about 42,000 clones, with 90% to 97% seen just once and approximately 1% held by the top ten. The sample here was peripheral blood, taken in the second trimester of pregnancy. The receptor source for this set is a female donor with multiple sclerosis, enrolled in a pregnancy study.

The J gene is TRBJ2-3, the V gene TRBV7-3, with D tentatively TRBD1 (8 bases). Trimming took off 3 bases at V and 6 bases at J, with 16 bases between the two ends. The length of the CDR3 is 15 residues. CDR1 and CDR2 from the germline V gene are SGHTA and FQGTGA. The CDR3 DNA sequence: TGTGCCAGCAGCTTCACAGGGGGGGTGGGGGATACGCAGTATTTT. Protein: CASSFTGGVGDTQYF.

The chain recombines TRBV5-1 with TRBJ2-1, with 7 bases fitting TRBD2. CDR1 is SGHRS and CDR2 is YFSETQ in the germline V gene. CDR3 length: 19 amino acids. Trimming removed 2 bases from V and 9 bases from J; junction bases left unmatched: 23. The CDR3 coding sequence is TGCGCCAGCAGCTTCGGTTTACTAGCGACCGCCCGCTCTGAAGGTGAGCAGTTCTTC. This codes for CASSFGLLATARSEGEQFF.

The CDR3 sequence is CASSQQEGEKLFF. Here the CDR3 DNA reads TGTGCCAGCAGCCAACAGGAGGGGGAAAAACTGTTTTTT. The J gene is TRBJ1-4, the V gene TRBV7-2, with a tentative D call TRBD1 (5 bases). The germline V gene encodes CDR1 SGHTA and CDR2 FQGNSA. With 5 bases removed from V and 8 bases from J, the gap between germline ends came to 12 bases. This CDR3 is built from 13 residues.

The rearrangement uses TRBV2 and TRBJ2-7; a weak D match, TRBD1 (6 bases). This CDR3 has 14 amino acids. V lost 1 base to trimming and J lost 0 bases, with 7 bases between them. Germline CDR1 reads SNHLY; CDR2 reads FYNNEI. The CDR3 is CASSEVGASYEQYF. In DNA, the CDR3 is TGTGCCAGCAGTGAAGTGGGGGCCTCCTACGAGCAGTACTTC.

This chain links TRBV4-1 with TRBJ2-2; 10 bases line up with TRBD1. In germline, CDR1 is MGHRA, CDR2 YSYEKL. The CDR3 runs to 19 residues. V lost 4 bases and J lost 0; bases outside the gene matches: 11. This CDR3 reads CASSRAGTGAPANTGELFF. DNA for the CDR3: TGCGCCAGCAGCCGGGCCGGGACAGGGGCCCCCGCGAACACCGGGGAGCTGTTTTTT.

This clone was picked up one time. This chain links TRBV9 with TRBJ2-1, with D possibly being TRBD2 (7 bases). The CDR3 is made up of 14 amino acids. With 4 bases removed from V and 7 bases from J, the gap between germline ends came to 15 bases. Germline V gene data show CDR1 as SGDLS and CDR2 as YYNGEE. The CDR3 nucleotides are TGTGCCAGCAGCCTTACAGGGAGGGAAAATGAGCAGTTCTTC. This codes for CASSLTGRENEQFF.

The rearrangement links TRBV18 to TRBJ2-4; 8 bases are a match to TRBD2. This CDR3 contains 17 residues. In germline, CDR1 is KGHSH, CDR2 LQKENI. V dropped 2 bases and J dropped 0; count of bases not matched to a gene: 6. As DNA, the CDR3 is TGTGCCAGCTCACCATGGGCAGCGGGAGTAGCCAAAAACATTCAGTACTTC. It translates to CASSPWAAGVAKNIQYF.